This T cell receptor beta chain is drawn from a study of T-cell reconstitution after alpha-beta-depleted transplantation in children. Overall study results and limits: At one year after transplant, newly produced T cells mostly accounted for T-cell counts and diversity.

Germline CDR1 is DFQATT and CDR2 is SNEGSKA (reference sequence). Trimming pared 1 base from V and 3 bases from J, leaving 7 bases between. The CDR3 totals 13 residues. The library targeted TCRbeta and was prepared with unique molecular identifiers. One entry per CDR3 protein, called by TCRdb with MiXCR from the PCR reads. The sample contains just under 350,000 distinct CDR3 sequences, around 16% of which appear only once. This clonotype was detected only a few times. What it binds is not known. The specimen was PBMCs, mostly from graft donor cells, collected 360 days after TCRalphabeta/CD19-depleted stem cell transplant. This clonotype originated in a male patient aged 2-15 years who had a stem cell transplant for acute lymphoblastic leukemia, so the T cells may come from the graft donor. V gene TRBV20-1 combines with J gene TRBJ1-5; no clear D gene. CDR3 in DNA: TGCAGTGCTAGAGGACGGATCAATCAGCCCCAGCATTTT. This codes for CSARGRINQPQHF.